These 8 T cell receptor beta chains share one sample of origin, sequenced in a study of TIL therapy for anti-PD-1-resistant metastatic lung cancer. The immunoSEQ assay was v3. Here immunoSEQ multiplex PCR was the method, and the copy in TCRdb shows in-frame clones only, minus some. Of approximately 60,000 clones in the sample, around 70% were seen once. Time point here: pre-treatment sample, taken before nivolumab and TIL therapy. Sequenced material: blood, taken at baseline. The receptors were sampled from a person between 30 and 80 years old with non-small cell lung cancer.

The rearrangement links TRBV9 to TRBJ2-7; D may be TRBD1 or TRBD2 (5 bases each). The CDR3 is 16 amino acids. Trimming left V 2 bases short and J 3 bases short, with 18 bases between. Germline CDR1 and CDR2: SGDLS and YYNGEE. The DNA of the CDR3 is TGTGCCAGCAGCGTCTCCCCTGATGGGGGAGTCTACGAGCAGTACTTC. Its translation: CASSVSPDGGVYEQYF.

The CDR3 here is CASSTQPGQLGGELFF. In nucleotides, the CDR3 is TGTGCCAGCAGCACACAACCGGGACAGTTAGGCGGGGAGCTGTTTTTT. The chain recombines TRBV7-3 with TRBJ2-2, with 7 nucleotides matching TRBD1. The CDR3 consists of 16 residues. With 5 bases clipped from V and 7 bases from J, the junction kept 13 bases outside the gene matches. Germline V CDR1 and CDR2: SGHTA, FQGTGA. The full variable domain, in which reference TRBV7-3 and TRBJ2-2 provide the parts outside the CDR3, is GAGVSQTPSNKVTEKGKYVELRCDPISGHTALYWYRQSLGQGPEFLIYFQGTGAADDSGLPNDRFFAVRPEGSVSTLKIQRTERGDSAVYLCASSTQPGQLGGELFFGEGSRLTVL.

The genes are TRBV5-4 and TRBJ2-3; 11 bases match TRBD2. Germline CDR1 and CDR2: SGHNT and YYREEE (reference sequence). V shed 0 bases and J 0 bases; nucleotides not matched to a gene: 3. The CDR3 length is 17 residues. Here the CDR3 reads CASSLGPSGGSTDTQYF. The DNA of the CDR3 is TGTGCCAGCAGCTTGGGACCTAGCGGGGGGAGCACAGATACGCAGTATTTT.

By frequency in the sample, this clone is medium-sized. The V call is TRBV4-2, the J call TRBJ1-4; D unclear. The CDR3 spans 16 residues. CDR1 is LGHNA, CDR2 YNFKEQ, per germline. Trimming removed 4 bases from V and 11 bases from J, with 23 bases in between. CDR3 residues: CASSRGQEAGSFKLFF. The CDR3 coding sequence is TGTGCCAGCAGCCGAGGGCAGGAGGCCGGAAGCTTTAAACTGTTTTTT.

The chain is built from TRBV2 and TRBJ1-1; 10 nucleotides line up with TRBD1. Germline assignment: CDR1 SNHLY and CDR2 FYNNEI. This CDR3 is 13 amino acids long. Germline trimming cut 11 bases from V and 3 bases from J; bases unmatched to any gene: 6. CDR3 coding DNA: TGTGCCGGGACAGGGGAGAGGGACACTGAAGCTTTCTTT. Translating gives CAGTGERDTEAFF. Full variable domain (missing parts from reference TRBV2 and TRBJ1-1): EPEVTQTPSHQVTQMGQEVILRCVPISNHLYFYWYRQILGQKVEFLVSFYNNEISEKSEIFDDQFSVERPDGSNFTLKIRSTKLEDSAMYFCAGTGERDTEAFFGQGTRLTVV.

The rearrangement uses TRBV7-3 and TRBJ2-1; 7 nucleotides line up with TRBD2. CDR3 length equals 18 residues. V lost 1 base and J lost 0; bases outside the gene matches: 9. The germline V gene has CDR1 SGHTA and CDR2 FQGTGA. The DNA of the CDR3 is TGTGCCAGCAGCTTAAGGTTGGCTAGCGGAGGCTCCTACAATGAGCAGTTCTTC. Its translation is CASSLRLASGGSYNEQFF.

This clone has a single count. This chain joins TRBV7-8 and TRBJ2-2, with D uncertain. This CDR3 has 16 residues. V was pared by 4 bases and J by 7 bases, with 19 bases between. Germline assignment: CDR1 SGHVS and CDR2 FQNEAQ. CDR3 sequence: CASSSRPYTSVGELFF. In DNA form, the CDR3 reads TGTGCCAGCAGCTCCCGACCTTACACTTCGGTCGGGGAGCTGTTTTTT.

The CDR3: CASSYSGTETEAFF. Written as DNA, the CDR3 is TGTGCCAGCAGTTACTCCGGGACAGAAACTGAAGCTTTCTTT. The chain has TRBV6-6 and TRBJ1-1, with TRBD1 matching over 7 bases. Germline lookup yields CDR1 MNHNY and CDR2 SVGAGI (reference sequence). V lost 0 bases and J lost 5; bases outside the gene matches: 3. The CDR3 extends over 14 amino acids.